Listed below are T cell receptor beta chains from one sample, sequenced in a study of blood T cells in healthy people across ages. TCRdb itself ran the 5' RACE reads through MiXCR, one entry per CDR3 protein. The sample comprises 910,000 or so distinct CDR3 sequences, 51% of which are singletons, and around a fifth rests with the top ten. The sequenced sample consisted of blood. These receptors all stem from a woman in her sixties or seventies in good health. Both conserved end residues are part of each CDR3. Each record gives: CDR3 protein, CDR3 DNA, V gene, clone size, J gene, D gene. A D gene is named only where the DNA matches it firmly. Rows give clone size only sometimes, using once, few, many, or a class for an expanded clone.

cdr3_aa: CASKGGQGSGETQYF
cdr3_nt: TGTGCCAGCAAAGGTGGACAGGGCTCTGGAGAGACCCAGTACTTC
v_call: TRBV10-3
clone_size: many
j_call: TRBJ2-5
d_call: TRBD1

cdr3_aa: CSARTSTYTGELFF
cdr3_nt: TGCAGTGCCCGGACTAGTACCTACACCGGGGAGCTGTTTTTT
v_call: TRBV20-1
clone_size: .
j_call: TRBJ2-2
d_call: TRBD2

cdr3_aa: CASSGSLANEQYF
cdr3_nt: TGCGCCAGCAGCGGATCACTAGCTAACGAGCAGTACTTC
v_call: TRBV5-1
clone_size: .
j_call: TRBJ2-7
d_call: .

cdr3_aa: CASRVGNEQFF
cdr3_nt: TGTGCCAGCCGAGTTGGGAATGAGCAGTTCTTC
v_call: TRBV27
clone_size: many
j_call: TRBJ2-1
d_call: .

cdr3_aa: CASSYAMGGSGSTDTQYF
cdr3_nt: TGTGCCAGCAGTTACGCCATGGGGGGTAGCGGAAGCACAGATACGCAGTATTTT
v_call: TRBV6-5
clone_size: .
j_call: TRBJ2-3
d_call: .

cdr3_aa: CASSVVELGTGELFF
cdr3_nt: TGTGCCAGCAGCGTAGTAGAGTTAGGCACCGGGGAGCTGTTTTTT
v_call: TRBV9
clone_size: .
j_call: TRBJ2-2
d_call: .

cdr3_aa: CASSPYPVYEQYF
cdr3_nt: TGTGCCAGCAGCCCATATCCAGTGTACGAGCAGTACTTC
v_call: TRBV7-2
clone_size: many
j_call: TRBJ2-7
d_call: .

cdr3_aa: CASSPPPSYNEQFF
cdr3_nt: TGTGCCAGCAGTCCCCCCCCCTCCTACAATGAGCAGTTCTTC
v_call: TRBV6-8
clone_size: .
j_call: TRBJ2-1
d_call: .

cdr3_aa: CASSVRSPNEQFF
cdr3_nt: TGTGCCAGCAGCGTCAGAAGTCCCAATGAGCAGTTCTTC
v_call: TRBV7-2
clone_size: .
j_call: TRBJ2-1
d_call: .

cdr3_aa: CAFPSGASSYEQYF
cdr3_nt: TGTGCCTTCCCAAGCGGGGCAAGCTCCTACGAGCAGTACTTC
v_call: TRBV7-9
clone_size: .
j_call: TRBJ2-7
d_call: TRBD2

cdr3_aa: CASGSLQGGSYEQYF
cdr3_nt: TGTGCCAGCGGATCTCTACAGGGGGGCTCCTACGAGCAGTACTTC
v_call: TRBV6-5
clone_size: once
j_call: TRBJ2-7
d_call: TRBD1

cdr3_aa: CASSPQGFQPQHF
cdr3_nt: TGTGCCAGCAGTCCACAGGGGTTTCAGCCCCAGCATTTT
v_call: TRBV6-6
clone_size: .
j_call: TRBJ1-5
d_call: TRBD1

cdr3_aa: CSAGGGMQNPYEQYF
cdr3_nt: TGCAGCGCGGGGGGAGGTATGCAAAACCCCTACGAGCAGTACTTC
v_call: TRBV20-1
clone_size: once
j_call: TRBJ2-7
d_call: TRBD2

cdr3_aa: CASRGQGLGETQYF
cdr3_nt: TGTGCCAGCAGGGGACAGGGGTTGGGAGAGACCCAGTACTTC
v_call: TRBV12-3/TRBV12-4
clone_size: .
j_call: TRBJ2-5
d_call: TRBD1

cdr3_aa: CASSTTGTRNEKLFF
cdr3_nt: TGTGCCAGCAGCACAACCGGGACAAGGAATGAAAAACTGTTTTTT
v_call: TRBV7-2
clone_size: .
j_call: TRBJ1-4
d_call: .

cdr3_aa: CASSPGSRPDTQYF
cdr3_nt: TGTGCCAGCAGTCCCGGGTCGAGACCAGATACGCAGTATTTT
v_call: TRBV28
clone_size: .
j_call: TRBJ2-3
d_call: .

cdr3_aa: CASSLDGGQGAFF
cdr3_nt: TGCGCCAGCAGCTTGGATGGAGGCCAAGGCGCTTTCTTT
v_call: TRBV5-1
clone_size: once
j_call: TRBJ1-1
d_call: .

cdr3_aa: CASSYSSGSHEQYF
cdr3_nt: TGTGCCAGCAGTTACTCTAGCGGGAGTCACGAGCAGTACTTC
v_call: TRBV27
clone_size: .
j_call: TRBJ2-7
d_call: TRBD2

cdr3_aa: CASSRRGSGNNEQFF
cdr3_nt: TGTGCCAGCAGCCGCCGGGGGTCGGGGAACAATGAGCAGTTCTTC
v_call: TRBV7-3
clone_size: .
j_call: TRBJ2-1
d_call: .

cdr3_aa: CASSATGTGFSGQFF
cdr3_nt: TGTGCCAGCAGTGCGACCGGGACAGGCTTTAGTGGGCAGTTCTTC
v_call: TRBV27
clone_size: .
j_call: TRBJ2-1
d_call: TRBD1

cdr3_aa: CASSQGGTVSTDTQYF
cdr3_nt: TGCGCCAGCAGCCAAGGGGGGACAGTTAGCACAGATACGCAGTATTTT
v_call: TRBV4-3
clone_size: .
j_call: TRBJ2-3
d_call: TRBD1

cdr3_aa: CASRPDSFSYEQYF
cdr3_nt: TGTGCCAGCAGACCAGACAGTTTCTCCTACGAGCAGTACTTC
v_call: TRBV6-5
clone_size: .
j_call: TRBJ2-7
d_call: .

cdr3_aa: CASSLHRGTGAYEQYF
cdr3_nt: TGTGCCAGCAGCTTACATAGGGGGACAGGGGCCTACGAGCAGTACTTC
v_call: TRBV11-2
clone_size: .
j_call: TRBJ2-7
d_call: TRBD1

cdr3_aa: CAKKHRVEQYF
cdr3_nt: TGTGCCAAAAAACACAGGGTCGAGCAGTACTTC
v_call: TRBV5-6
clone_size: few
j_call: TRBJ2-7
d_call: .

cdr3_aa: CASSQTGLEGQYF
cdr3_nt: TGCGCCAGCAGCCAAACTGGACTAGAAGGCCAGTACTTC
v_call: TRBV4-3
clone_size: .
j_call: TRBJ2-7
d_call: TRBD2

cdr3_aa: CASSWGGTGSIETQYF
cdr3_nt: TGCGCCAGCAGCTGGGGTGGGACAGGGTCAATCGAGACCCAGTACTTC
v_call: TRBV5-1
clone_size: .
j_call: TRBJ2-5
d_call: TRBD1

cdr3_aa: CASRVAGPYYEQYF
cdr3_nt: TGTGCCAGCAGGGTAGCGGGCCCCTACTACGAGCAGTACTTC
v_call: TRBV27
clone_size: .
j_call: TRBJ2-7
d_call: TRBD2

cdr3_aa: CASSSRLAGAYNEQFF
cdr3_nt: TGTGCCAGCAGTTCCAGACTAGCGGGAGCGTACAATGAGCAGTTCTTC
v_call: TRBV6-5
clone_size: .
j_call: TRBJ2-1
d_call: TRBD2

cdr3_aa: CSARGVPQETQYF
cdr3_nt: TGCAGTGCTAGAGGCGTCCCTCAAGAGACCCAGTACTTC
v_call: TRBV20-1
clone_size: few
j_call: TRBJ2-5
d_call: .

cdr3_aa: CASSLASYNSPLHF
cdr3_nt: TGTGCCAGCAGTTTGGCAAGCTATAATTCACCCCTCCACTTT
v_call: TRBV27
clone_size: .
j_call: TRBJ1-6
d_call: .

cdr3_aa: CASSVAGSSPLHF
cdr3_nt: TGTGCCAGCAGCGTAGCCGGGAGTTCACCCCTCCACTTT
v_call: TRBV9
clone_size: .
j_call: TRBJ1-6
d_call: .

cdr3_aa: CASSQVHSPLHF
cdr3_nt: TGTGCCAGCAGCCAGGTCCATTCACCCCTCCACTTT
v_call: TRBV7-2
clone_size: .
j_call: TRBJ1-6
d_call: .

cdr3_aa: CASSLITGGAGELFF
cdr3_nt: TGTGCCAGCAGCCTTATAACAGGGGGTGCCGGGGAGCTGTTTTTT
v_call: TRBV11-1
clone_size: .
j_call: TRBJ2-2
d_call: TRBD1

cdr3_aa: CASSSTSSGEQFF
cdr3_nt: TGTGCCAGCAGCTCAACTAGCAGTGGTGAGCAGTTCTTC
v_call: TRBV7-2
clone_size: few
j_call: TRBJ2-1
d_call: .

cdr3_aa: CASSQDPREFRTDTQYF
cdr3_nt: TGTGCCAGCAGCCAAGATCCCCGAGAGTTTCGGACAGATACGCAGTATTTT
v_call: TRBV3-1
clone_size: .
j_call: TRBJ2-3
d_call: .

cdr3_aa: CASSEGLAGGQYF
cdr3_nt: TGTGCCAGCAGTGAAGGGCTAGCGGGAGGGCAGTATTTT
v_call: TRBV2
clone_size: .
j_call: TRBJ2-3
d_call: TRBD2

cdr3_aa: CASSLIATAGGYEQYF
cdr3_nt: TGTGCCAGCAGCTTAATAGCCACAGCGGGGGGCTACGAGCAGTACTTC
v_call: TRBV13
clone_size: .
j_call: TRBJ2-7
d_call: TRBD2

cdr3_aa: CASSGGFGFGYTF
cdr3_nt: TGTGCCAGCAGCGGCGGTTTTGGGTTTGGCTACACCTTC
v_call: TRBV7-9
clone_size: few
j_call: TRBJ1-2
d_call: .

cdr3_aa: CASSRGQVSGELFF
cdr3_nt: TGTGCCAGCAGCCGGGGACAGGTGTCCGGGGAGCTGTTTTTT
v_call: TRBV7-9
clone_size: .
j_call: TRBJ2-2
d_call: TRBD1

cdr3_aa: CASSLGGGVTQYF
cdr3_nt: TGTGCCAGCAGCTTAGGAGGAGGAGTGACCCAGTACTTC
v_call: TRBV11-2
clone_size: .
j_call: TRBJ2-5
d_call: .

cdr3_aa: CASSLTSGAYNEQYF
cdr3_nt: TGTGCCAGCAGCTTGACTAGCGGGGCTTACAATGAGCAGTACTTC
v_call: TRBV7-2
clone_size: few
j_call: TRBJ2-7
d_call: TRBD2

cdr3_aa: CASSFPRAGPRETQYF
cdr3_nt: TGTGCCAGCAGCTTCCCTCGGGCGGGGCCGAGGGAGACCCAGTACTTC
v_call: TRBV7-9
clone_size: .
j_call: TRBJ2-5
d_call: .

cdr3_aa: CSADTTSDNEQFF
cdr3_nt: TGCAGTGCTGACACTACTAGCGACAATGAGCAGTTCTTC
v_call: TRBV20-1
clone_size: many
j_call: TRBJ2-1
d_call: TRBD2

cdr3_aa: CASSLAGFQGDTEAFF
cdr3_nt: TGTGCCAGCAGCTTAGCGGGGTTTCAGGGCGACACTGAAGCTTTCTTT
v_call: TRBV7-2
clone_size: .
j_call: TRBJ1-1
d_call: .

cdr3_aa: CSARDQGGAGGGYNEQFF
cdr3_nt: TGCAGTGCTAGAGATCAGGGAGGAGCGGGAGGTGGATACAATGAGCAGTTCTTC
v_call: TRBV20-1
clone_size: .
j_call: TRBJ2-1
d_call: TRBD2

cdr3_aa: CASSLALAEETQYF
cdr3_nt: TGCGCCAGCAGCTTGGCTTTAGCAGAAGAGACCCAGTACTTC
v_call: TRBV5-1
clone_size: .
j_call: TRBJ2-5
d_call: .

cdr3_aa: CASSLSYPNIQYF
cdr3_nt: TGTGCCAGCAGTTTATCGTATCCAAACATTCAGTACTTC
v_call: TRBV27
clone_size: once
j_call: TRBJ2-4
d_call: .

cdr3_aa: CSATDLAGESYNEQFF
cdr3_nt: TGCAGTGCTACCGATCTAGCGGGAGAATCCTACAATGAGCAGTTCTTC
v_call: TRBV20-1
clone_size: .
j_call: TRBJ2-1
d_call: TRBD2

cdr3_aa: CASSHLAGYNEQFF
cdr3_nt: TGTGCCAGCAGCCATCTAGCGGGCTACAATGAGCAGTTCTTC
v_call: TRBV3-1
clone_size: few
j_call: TRBJ2-1
d_call: TRBD2

cdr3_aa: CASSPSPPTSYNEQFF
cdr3_nt: TGTGCCAGCAGCCCGTCTCCACCGACTAGCTACAATGAGCAGTTCTTC
v_call: TRBV3-1
clone_size: .
j_call: TRBJ2-1
d_call: .

cdr3_aa: CASKRQGFEQYF
cdr3_nt: TGTGCCAGCAAACGGCAGGGCTTCGAGCAGTACTTC
v_call: TRBV6-2/TRBV6-3
clone_size: once
j_call: TRBJ2-7
d_call: .

cdr3_aa: CASSKVDQSGSAEQFF
cdr3_nt: TGTGCCAGCAGCAAAGTTGACCAAAGCGGGAGTGCTGAGCAGTTCTTC
v_call: TRBV21-1
clone_size: .
j_call: TRBJ2-1
d_call: .

cdr3_aa: CASSLGSRGETYEQYF
cdr3_nt: TGTGCCAGCAGCTTAGGGAGCAGAGGTGAGACCTACGAGCAGTACTTC
v_call: TRBV7-9
clone_size: many
j_call: TRBJ2-7
d_call: .

cdr3_aa: CASSLRDRDTQYF
cdr3_nt: TGTGCCAGCAGTTTAAGGGATAGAGATACGCAGTATTTT
v_call: TRBV12-3/TRBV12-4
clone_size: many
j_call: TRBJ2-3
d_call: .

cdr3_aa: CAISGDSYYGYTF
cdr3_nt: TGTGCCATCAGTGGCGACAGCTACTATGGCTACACCTTC
v_call: TRBV10-3
clone_size: .
j_call: TRBJ1-2
d_call: .

cdr3_aa: CASSVQGGTEAFF
cdr3_nt: TGTGCCAGCAGCGTACAGGGTGGTACTGAAGCTTTCTTT
v_call: TRBV11-2
clone_size: few
j_call: TRBJ1-1
d_call: .

cdr3_aa: CSGRRDVGNIQYF
cdr3_nt: TGCAGTGGGCGACGGGACGTAGGAAACATTCAGTACTTC
v_call: TRBV20-1
clone_size: few
j_call: TRBJ2-4
d_call: .